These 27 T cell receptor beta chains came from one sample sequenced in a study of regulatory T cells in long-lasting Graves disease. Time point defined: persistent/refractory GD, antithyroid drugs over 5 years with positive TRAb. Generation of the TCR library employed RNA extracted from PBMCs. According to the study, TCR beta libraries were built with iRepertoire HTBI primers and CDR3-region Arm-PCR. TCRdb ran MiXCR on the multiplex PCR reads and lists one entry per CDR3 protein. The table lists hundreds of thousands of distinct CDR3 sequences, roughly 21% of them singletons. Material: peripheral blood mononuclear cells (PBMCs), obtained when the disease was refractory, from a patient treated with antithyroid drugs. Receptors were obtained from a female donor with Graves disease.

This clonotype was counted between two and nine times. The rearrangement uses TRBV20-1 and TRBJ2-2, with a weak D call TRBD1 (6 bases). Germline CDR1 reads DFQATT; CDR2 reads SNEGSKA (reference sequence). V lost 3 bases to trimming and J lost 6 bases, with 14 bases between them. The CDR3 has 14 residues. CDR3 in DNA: TGCAGTGCTAGTGTGGCAAGGGGGTCCGGGGAGCTGTTTTTT. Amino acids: CSASVARGSGELFF.

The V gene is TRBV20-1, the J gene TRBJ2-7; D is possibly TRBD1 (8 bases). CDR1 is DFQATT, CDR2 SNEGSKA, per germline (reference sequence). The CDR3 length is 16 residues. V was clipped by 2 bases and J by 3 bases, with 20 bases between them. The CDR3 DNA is TGCAGTGCTAGAATACAGGGGGGGACCCAAATCTACGAGCAGTACTTC. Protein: CSARIQGGTQIYEQYF.

The CDR3 spells CASSRTTGTASHEQYF. The DNA of the CDR3 is TGCGCCAGCAGCCGGACTACCGGGACAGCTAGCCACGAGCAGTACTTC. This chain joins TRBV4-1 and TRBJ2-7; perhaps TRBD1 as D (7 bases). V dropped 4 bases and J dropped 5 bases, with 21 bases sitting between them. This CDR3 region has 16 residues. Per the germline V gene, CDR1 is MGHRA and CDR2 is YSYEKL.

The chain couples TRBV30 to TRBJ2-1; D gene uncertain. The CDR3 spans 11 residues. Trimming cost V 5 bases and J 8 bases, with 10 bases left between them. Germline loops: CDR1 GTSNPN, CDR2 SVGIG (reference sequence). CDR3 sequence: CAWWQSDEQFF. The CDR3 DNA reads TGTGCCTGGTGGCAGTCGGATGAGCAGTTCTTC.

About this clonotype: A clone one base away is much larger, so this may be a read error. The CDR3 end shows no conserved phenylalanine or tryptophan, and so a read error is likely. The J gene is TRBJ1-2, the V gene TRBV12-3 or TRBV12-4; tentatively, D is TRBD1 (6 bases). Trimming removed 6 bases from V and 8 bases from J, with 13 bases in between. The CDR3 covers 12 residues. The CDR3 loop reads CASSPRTVGYTS. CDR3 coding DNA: TGTGCCAGCAGCCCCAGGACAGTCGGCTACACCTCC.

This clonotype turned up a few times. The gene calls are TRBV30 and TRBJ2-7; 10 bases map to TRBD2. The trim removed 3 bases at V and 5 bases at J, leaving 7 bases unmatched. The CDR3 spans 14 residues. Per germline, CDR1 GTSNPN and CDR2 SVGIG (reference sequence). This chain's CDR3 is CAWRFSSGSHEQYF. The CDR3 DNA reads TGTGCCTGGAGGTTCTCTAGCGGGAGCCACGAGCAGTACTTC.

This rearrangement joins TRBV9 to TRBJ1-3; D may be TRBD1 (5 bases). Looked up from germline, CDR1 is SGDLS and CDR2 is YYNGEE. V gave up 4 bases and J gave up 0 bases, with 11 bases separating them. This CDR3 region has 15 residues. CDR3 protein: CASSPPGTSGNTIYF. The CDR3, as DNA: TGTGCCAGCAGCCCCCCAGGGACCTCTGGAAACACCATATATTTT.

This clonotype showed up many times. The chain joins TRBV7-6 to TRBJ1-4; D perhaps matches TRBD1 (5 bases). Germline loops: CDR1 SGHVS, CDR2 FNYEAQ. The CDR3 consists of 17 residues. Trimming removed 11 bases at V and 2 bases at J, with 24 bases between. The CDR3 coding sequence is TGTGCCGCTGGGATAAGGGACGGCTTTTGGACTAATGAAAAACTGTTTTTT. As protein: CAAGIRDGFWTNEKLFF.

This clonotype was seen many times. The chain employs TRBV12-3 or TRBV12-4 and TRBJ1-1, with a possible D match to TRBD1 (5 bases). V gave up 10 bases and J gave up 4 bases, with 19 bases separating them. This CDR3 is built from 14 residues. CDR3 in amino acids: CATNGGGKTTEAFF. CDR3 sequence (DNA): TGTGCCACAAACGGGGGGGGTAAGACCACTGAAGCTTTCTTT.

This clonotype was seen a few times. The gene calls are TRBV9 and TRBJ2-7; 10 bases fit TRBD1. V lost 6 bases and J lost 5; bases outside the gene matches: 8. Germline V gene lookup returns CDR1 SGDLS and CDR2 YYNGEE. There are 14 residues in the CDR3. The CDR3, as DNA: TGTGCCAGCACCCATGGGACAGGGGCCGACGAGCAGTACTTC. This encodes CASTHGTGADEQYF.

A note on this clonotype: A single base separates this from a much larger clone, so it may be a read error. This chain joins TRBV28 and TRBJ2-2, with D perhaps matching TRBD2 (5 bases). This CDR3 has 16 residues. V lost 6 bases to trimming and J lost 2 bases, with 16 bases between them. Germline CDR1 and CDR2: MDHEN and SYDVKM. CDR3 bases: TGTGCCAGCAGATTCTCCGGGAAGGGAAACACCGGGGAGCTGTTTTTT. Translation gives CASRFSGKGNTGELFF.

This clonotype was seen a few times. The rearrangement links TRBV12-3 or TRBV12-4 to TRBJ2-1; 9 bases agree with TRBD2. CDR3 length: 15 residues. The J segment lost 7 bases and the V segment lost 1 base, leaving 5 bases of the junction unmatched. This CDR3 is CASSLDLAGTNEQFF. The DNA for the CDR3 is TGTGCCAGCAGTTTAGATCTAGCGGGGACAAATGAGCAGTTCTTC.

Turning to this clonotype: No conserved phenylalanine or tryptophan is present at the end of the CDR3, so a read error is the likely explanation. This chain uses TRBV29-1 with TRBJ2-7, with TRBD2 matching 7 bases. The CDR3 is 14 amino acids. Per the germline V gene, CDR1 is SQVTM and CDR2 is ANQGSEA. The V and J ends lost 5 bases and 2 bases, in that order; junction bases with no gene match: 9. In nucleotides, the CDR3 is TGCAGCGTTACCTTAGCGGGCACTACCTACGAGCAGTACTCC. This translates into CSVTLAGTTYEQYS.

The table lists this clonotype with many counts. CDR3 residues: CASSEGNDYEQYF. In DNA, the CDR3 is TGTGCCAGCAGTGAAGGTAACGACTACGAGCAGTACTTC. V gene TRBV6-1 combines with J gene TRBJ2-7; D not certain. From germline, CDR1 is MNHNS and CDR2 SASEGT. With 1 base removed from V and 3 bases from J, the gap between germline ends came to 7 bases. The CDR3 covers 13 residues.

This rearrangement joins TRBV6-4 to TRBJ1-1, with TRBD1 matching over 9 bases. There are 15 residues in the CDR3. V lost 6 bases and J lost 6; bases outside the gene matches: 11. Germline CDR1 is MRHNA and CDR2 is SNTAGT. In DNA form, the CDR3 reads TGTGCCAGCAGGGTACCGACAGGGGGACTCGCTGAAGCTTTCTTT. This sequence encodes CASRVPTGGLAEAFF.

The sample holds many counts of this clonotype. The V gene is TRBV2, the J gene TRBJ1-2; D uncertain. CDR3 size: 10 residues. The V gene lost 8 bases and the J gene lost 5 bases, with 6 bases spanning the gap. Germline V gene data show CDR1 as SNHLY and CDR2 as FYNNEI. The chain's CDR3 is CASQDYGYTF. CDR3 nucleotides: TGTGCCAGCCAGGATTATGGCTACACCTTC. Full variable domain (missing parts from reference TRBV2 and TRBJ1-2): EPEVTQTPSHQVTQMGQEVILRCVPISNHLYFYWYRQILGQKVEFLVSFYNNEISEKSEIFDDQFSVERPDGSNFTLKIRSTKLEDSAMYFCASQDYGYTFGSGTRLTVV.

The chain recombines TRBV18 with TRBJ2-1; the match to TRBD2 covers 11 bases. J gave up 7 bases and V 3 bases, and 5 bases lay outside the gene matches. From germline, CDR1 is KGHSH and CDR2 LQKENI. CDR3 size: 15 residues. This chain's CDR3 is CASSPLLAGENEQFF. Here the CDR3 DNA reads TGTGCCAGCTCACCGCTACTAGCGGGAGAAAATGAGCAGTTCTTC.

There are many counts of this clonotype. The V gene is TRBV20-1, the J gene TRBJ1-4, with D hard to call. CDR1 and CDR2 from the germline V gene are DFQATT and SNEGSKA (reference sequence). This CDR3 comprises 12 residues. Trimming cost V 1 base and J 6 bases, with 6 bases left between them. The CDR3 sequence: CSARGGDEKLFF. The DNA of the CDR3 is TGCAGTGCTAGAGGGGGAGATGAAAAACTGTTTTTT.

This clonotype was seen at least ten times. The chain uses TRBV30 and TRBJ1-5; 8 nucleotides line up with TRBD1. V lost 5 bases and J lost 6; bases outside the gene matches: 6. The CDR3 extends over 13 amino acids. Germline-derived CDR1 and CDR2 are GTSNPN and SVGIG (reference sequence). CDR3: CAWGQGGIQPQHF. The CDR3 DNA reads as TGTGCCTGGGGACAGGGAGGAATTCAGCCCCAGCATTTT.

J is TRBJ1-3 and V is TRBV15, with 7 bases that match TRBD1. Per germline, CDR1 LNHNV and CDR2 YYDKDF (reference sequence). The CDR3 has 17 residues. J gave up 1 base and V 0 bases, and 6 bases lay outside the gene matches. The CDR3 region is CATSRDSQGGSGNTIYF. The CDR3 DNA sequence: TGTGCCACCAGCAGAGATTCTCAGGGGGGATCTGGAAACACCATATATTTT.

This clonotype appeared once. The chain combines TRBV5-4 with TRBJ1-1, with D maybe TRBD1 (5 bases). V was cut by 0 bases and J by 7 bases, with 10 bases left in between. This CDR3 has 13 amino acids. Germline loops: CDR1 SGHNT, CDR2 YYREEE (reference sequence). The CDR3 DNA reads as TGTGCCAGCAGCTTGGCAGGGATCAATGAAGCTTTCTTT. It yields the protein CASSLAGINEAFF.

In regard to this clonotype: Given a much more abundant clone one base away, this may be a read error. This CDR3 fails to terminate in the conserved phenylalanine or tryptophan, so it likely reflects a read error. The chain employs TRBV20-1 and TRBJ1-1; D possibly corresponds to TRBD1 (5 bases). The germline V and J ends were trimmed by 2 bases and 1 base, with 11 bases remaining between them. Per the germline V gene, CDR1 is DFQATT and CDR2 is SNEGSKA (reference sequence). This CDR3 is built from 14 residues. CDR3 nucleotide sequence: TGCAGTGCTAGAAAAGGGGCACCGAACACTGAAGCTTTCGTT. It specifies CSARKGAPNTEAFV.

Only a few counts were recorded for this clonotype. The DNA for the CDR3 is TGTGCCAGCAGTGGGGAGCAGTACTTC. Its translation: CASSGEQYF. The chain has TRBV2 and TRBJ2-7, with D unresolved. The germline V and J ends were trimmed by 4 bases and 7 bases, with 2 bases remaining between them. There are 9 residues in the CDR3. Germline V gives CDR1 SNHLY, CDR2 FYNNEI. The full variable domain, with the rest looked up from reference TRBV2 and TRBJ2-7, is EPEVTQTPSHQVTQMGQEVILRCVPISNHLYFYWYRQILGQKVEFLVSFYNNEISEKSEIFDDQFSVERPDGSNFTLKIRSTKLEDSAMYFCASSGEQYFGPGTRLTVT.

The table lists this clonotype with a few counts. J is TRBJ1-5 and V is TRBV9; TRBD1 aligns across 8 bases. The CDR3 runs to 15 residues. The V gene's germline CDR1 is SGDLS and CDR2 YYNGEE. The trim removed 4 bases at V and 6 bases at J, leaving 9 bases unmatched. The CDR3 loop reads CASSPTGVRGQPQHF. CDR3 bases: TGTGCCAGCAGCCCGACAGGGGTCCGGGGTCAGCCCCAGCATTTT.

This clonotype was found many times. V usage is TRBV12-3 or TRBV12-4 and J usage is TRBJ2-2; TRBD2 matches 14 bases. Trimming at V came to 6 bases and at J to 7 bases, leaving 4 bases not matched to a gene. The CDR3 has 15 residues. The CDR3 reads CASRGLAGANGELFF. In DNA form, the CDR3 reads TGTGCCAGCAGGGGACTAGCGGGAGCTAACGGGGAGCTGTTTTTT.

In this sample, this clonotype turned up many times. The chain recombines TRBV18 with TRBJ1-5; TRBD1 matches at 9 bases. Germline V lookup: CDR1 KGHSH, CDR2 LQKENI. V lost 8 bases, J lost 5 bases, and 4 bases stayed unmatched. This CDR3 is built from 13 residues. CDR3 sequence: CASSRTGDQPQHF. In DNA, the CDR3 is TGTGCCAGCAGCAGGACAGGGGATCAGCCCCAGCATTTT. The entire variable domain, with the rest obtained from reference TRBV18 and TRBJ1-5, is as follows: NAGVMQNPRHLVRRRGQEARLRCSPMKGHSHVYWYRQLPEEGLKFMVYLQKENIIDESGMPKERFSAEFPKEGPSILRIQQVVRGDSAAYFCASSRTGDQPQHFGDGTRLSIL.

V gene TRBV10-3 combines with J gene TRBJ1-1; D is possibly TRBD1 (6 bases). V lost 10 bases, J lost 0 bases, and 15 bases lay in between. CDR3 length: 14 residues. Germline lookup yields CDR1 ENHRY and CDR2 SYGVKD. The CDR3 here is CATSADSLNTEAFF. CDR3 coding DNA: TGTGCCACCAGCGCGGACAGCCTGAACACTGAAGCTTTCTTT.